This T cell receptor beta chain was retrieved from a study of blood T cell repertoires in COVID-19. About the research overall: The study drew acute and convalescent COVID-19 samples from the United States, Italy and Spain.

Clinical history reported by participants formed the basis on which cohorts were assigned. The assay was immunoSEQ multiplex PCR, and TCRdb's table has in-frame clones only and misses some. The sample lists about 160,000 clones; over 75% were seen once. The germline gives CDR1 SGHNT, CDR2 YYREEE (reference sequence). The trim removed 4 bases at V and 6 bases at J, leaving 6 bases unmatched. This CDR3 contains 14 residues. This clonotype originated in a middle-aged woman with acute COVID-19. The sequencing sample was made of PBMCs or T cells enriched from blood (not recorded which). The chain carries TRBV5-4 and TRBJ2-3, with TRBD2 matching 9 bases. This CDR3 reads CASSVGLAQDTQYF. The DNA for the CDR3 is TGTGCCAGCAGCGTGGGACTAGCACAGGATACGCAGTATTTT.